These 8 T cell receptor beta chains share one sample of origin, sequenced in a study of T cells in Graves' hyperthyroidism and ophthalmopathy. RNA transcripts gave rise to amplified TCR beta CDR3 regions. During a first-round RT-PCR of the TCR CDR3, the HTBI primer set was used. One entry per CDR3 protein results from TCRdb running MiXCR on the multiplex PCR reads. The sample yields under 450,000 distinct CDR3 sequences, approximately 15% seen once. Sequences were obtained from blood. These receptors were obtained from a man under 40 with Graves' hyperthyroidism that later progressed to Graves' ophthalmopathy.

The table lists this clonotype with many counts. The CDR3 protein is CASSANRGGGTQYF. The CDR3 DNA reads TGTGCCAGCAGTGCAAACAGGGGCGGTGGGACCCAGTACTTC. The V and J genes are TRBV6-1 and TRBJ2-5, with 7 bases identical to TRBD1. Germline V lookup: CDR1 MNHNS, CDR2 SASEGT. CDR3 size: 14 residues. V shed 4 bases, J shed 7 bases, and the junction held 9 bases outside the gene matches.

The CDR3 reads CASSIHRGNYGYTF. CDR3 nucleotide sequence: TGTGCCAGTAGTATTCACAGGGGGAACTATGGCTACACCTTC. This rearrangement joins TRBV19 to TRBJ1-2; 8 nucleotides line up with TRBD1. Germline CDR1 LNHDA, CDR2 SQIVND (reference sequence). The CDR3 covers 14 residues. V trimming: 3 bases; J trimming: 2 bases; junction bases outside the gene matches: 2. The full variable domain, its missing parts supplied by reference TRBV19 and TRBJ1-2, is DGGITQSPKYLFRKEGQNVTLSCEQNLNHDAMYWYRQDPGQGLRLIYYSQIVNDFQKGDIAEGYSVSREKKESFPLTVTSAQKNPTAFYLCASSIHRGNYGYTFGSGTRLTVV.

At least ten counts were recorded for this clonotype. The chain joins TRBV3-1 to TRBJ1-2; D is perhaps TRBD1 (5 bases). Germline V gives CDR1 LGHDT, CDR2 YNNKEL (reference sequence). V lost 1 base to trimming and J lost 8 bases, with 14 bases between them. This CDR3 spans 14 amino acids. In DNA, the CDR3 is TGTGCCAGCAGCCAAGTACGGGGCACTCACGGCTACACCTTC. Protein product: CASSQVRGTHGYTF. Full variable domain (outside the CDR3, taken from reference TRBV3-1 and TRBJ1-2): DTAVSQTPKYLVTQMGNDKSIKCEQNLGHDTMYWYKQDSKKFLKIMFSYNNKELIINETVPNRFSPKSPDKAHLNLHINSLELGDSAVYFCASSQVRGTHGYTFGSGTRLTVV.

This clonotype came up many times. V gene TRBV20-1 combines with J gene TRBJ2-7; a possible D gene is TRBD2 (5 bases). This CDR3 has 11 residues. The V gene lost 3 bases and the J gene lost 5 bases, with 8 bases spanning the gap. Looked up from germline, CDR1 is DFQATT and CDR2 is SNEGSKA (reference sequence). CDR3 in DNA: TGCAGTGCTAGCGAGGGCGACGAGCAGTACTTC. Protein product: CSASEGDEQYF.

The table lists this clonotype with a few counts. This chain links TRBV7-9 with TRBJ1-2; no definite D call. CDR3 size: 13 residues. Germline V lookup: CDR1 SEHNR, CDR2 FQNEAQ (reference sequence). The germline V and J ends were trimmed by 1 base and 3 bases, with 6 bases remaining between them. This chain's CDR3 is CASSLGPHYGYTF. The CDR3 bases are TGTGCCAGCAGCTTAGGACCGCACTATGGCTACACCTTC.

A remark on this clonotype: With a much larger clone just one base away, this may be a read error. The chain combines TRBV2 with TRBJ2-5, with D uncertain. Germline V gene lookup returns CDR1 SNHLY and CDR2 FYNNEI. There are 12 residues in the CDR3. The CDR3 reads CASSVGLEAQYF. The CDR3 DNA is TGTGCCAGCAGTGTTGGGTTAGAGGCCCAGTACTTC.

This clonotype has a count of ten or more. V and J are TRBV6-1 and TRBJ2-2; 9 nucleotides line up with TRBD1. J lost 0 bases, V lost 6 bases, and 2 bases had no gene match. The germline V gene has CDR1 MNHNS and CDR2 SASEGT. CDR3 size: 15 residues. DNA for the CDR3: TGTGCCAGCAGGCGACAGGGGGCGAACACCGGGGAGCTGTTTTTT. Residues: CASRRQGANTGELFF.

The chain recombines TRBV6-1 with TRBJ2-7; 8 nucleotides match TRBD1. The CDR3 has 14 amino acids. The J segment lost 0 bases and the V segment lost 7 bases, leaving 5 bases of the junction unmatched. Germline assignment: CDR1 MNHNS and CDR2 SASEGT. In DNA, the CDR3 is TGTGCCAGCAATATGGACAGGGTCTCCTACGAGCAGTACTTC. This gives the protein CASNMDRVSYEQYF.